The rows below give T cell receptor beta chains drawn from one sample of a study of blood T cells in healthy people across ages. TCRdb used MiXCR to reprocess the 5' RACE reads, holding one entry per CDR3 protein. Altogether 600,000 to 1,000,000 distinct CDR3 sequences are present, around a quarter being singletons, with the ten largest covering more than 3%. The same data also contributed to another study, on T cells of mothers and their children.

Sequencing was done on a sample of blood. The receptor source for this set is a boy younger than 18 in good health. The CDR3 runs from the conserved cysteine through the conserved F or W. A D gene is named only where the DNA matches it firmly. Some rows have no size entry. The others give once, few or many, or a class for an expanded clone.

few,TRBD2,TRBV20-1,TRBJ2-7,TGCAGTGCTGGAACCCGCGGAGGGACGGGCGGGAGGACCCCCTACGAGCAGTACTTC,CSAGTRGGTGGRTPYEQYF
-,-,TRBV6-5,TRBJ1-3,TGTGCCAGCAGTTACTCGTTAGCGTCTGGAAACACCATATATTTT,CASSYSLASGNTIYF
few,TRBD1,TRBV24-1,TRBJ1-2,TGTGCCACCAGTGATTCGCCTATTCAGGGGGGGAATGACAGATCTAACTATGGCTACACCTTC,CATSDSPIQGGNDRSNYGYTF
few,TRBD1,TRBV20-1,TRBJ1-5,TGCAGTGCCCAAAGGACAGGGGATCAGCCCCAGCATTTT,CSAQRTGDQPQHF
few,TRBD1,TRBV10-3,TRBJ2-7,TGTGCCATCAGTGAGTCGAAAGGGACAGGGGACTACGAGCAGTACTTC,CAISESKGTGDYEQYF
few,-,TRBV7-8,TRBJ2-3,TGTGCCAGCAACCTCATGATCGCAGATACGCAGTATTTT,CASNLMIADTQYF
few,TRBD2,TRBV4-2,TRBJ2-7,TGTGCCAGCAGCCAAGAGCTTGGCCTAGCGGACTACGAGCAGTGCTTC,CASSQELGLADYEQCF
few,-,TRBV7-9,TRBJ2-1,TGTGCCAGCAGCTATCTCACGGGGCCCTACAATGAGCAGTTCTTC,CASSYLTGPYNEQFF
-,-,TRBV7-8,TRBJ1-4,TGTGCCAGCAGCTTAATATCTAATGAAAAACTGTTTTTT,CASSLISNEKLFF
-,-,TRBV29-1,TRBJ1-4,TGCAGCGTTCGAGGGGTAAATGAAAAACTGTTTTTT,CSVRGVNEKLFF
-,-,TRBV27,TRBJ2-7,TGTGCCAGCAGCCTGACAGCTCTATACGAGCAGTACTTC,CASSLTALYEQYF
many,TRBD2,TRBV4-2,TRBJ2-7,TGTGCCAGCAGCCAAGATGGGACTAGCGGGAGCTACGAGCAGTACTTC,CASSQDGTSGSYEQYF
few,-,TRBV19,TRBJ2-7,TGTGCCAGTAGTATAGTTGGTTCCTCCTACGAGCAGTACTTC,CASSIVGSSYEQYF
-,-,TRBV9,TRBJ2-5,TGTGCCAGCAGCGCACGGGGACCGGAGACCCAGTACTTC,CASSARGPETQYF
-,-,TRBV20-1,TRBJ1-1,TGCAGTGCTAGAGTCAGGGCCACCAGGGACACTGAAGCTTTCTTT,CSARVRATRDTEAFF
-,TRBD2,TRBV5-1,TRBJ2-1,TGCGCCAGCAGCTCAACTAGCGATCGCAATGAGCAGTTCTTC,CASSSTSDRNEQFF
few,-,TRBV6-2/TRBV6-3,TRBJ1-4,TGTGCCAGCCGCCAGGGATATGAAAAACTGTTTTTT,CASRQGYEKLFF
few,TRBD1,TRBV7-9,TRBJ2-5,TGTGCCAGCAGCTCCGGGACAGGGTTTGAGACCCAGTACTTC,CASSSGTGFETQYF
once,-,TRBV6-1,TRBJ2-1,TGTGCCAGCAGTGAAGGAGGGGGGGCAAATGAGCAGTTCTTC,CASSEGGGANEQFF
few,-,TRBV7-2,TRBJ2-1,TGTGCCAGCAGCTTAACCCCAGGGACCTTCGAAGCAAATGAGCAGTTCTTC,CASSLTPGTFEANEQFF
-,-,TRBV2,TRBJ2-3,TGTGCCAGCAGTGAAGAGAGGGGGCGGGACACAGATACGCAGTATTTT,CASSEERGRDTDTQYF
-,-,TRBV24-1,TRBJ1-4,TGTGCCACCAGTGATTTAGGTGAAAAACTGTTTTTT,CATSDLGEKLFF